Sequencing of this TCR beta chain was carried out in a study of cytotoxic CD8 clonotypes in ibrutinib-treated CLL. Study-level results: Higher clonality was seen at ibrutinib response and a return toward baseline at progression. Collection times varied between progressing and sustained-remission patients. Clonality (at baseline) was higher than in age-matched healthy donors and tracked circulating CD8+ T-cell counts.

In regard to this clone: Its antigen is as yet unknown.

Trimming removed 5 bases from V and 9 bases from J; junction bases left unmatched: 8. The CDR3 consists of 14 residues. Germline values: CDR1 SEHNR, CDR2 FQNEAQ (reference sequence). Produced via immunoSEQ multiplex PCR; TCRdb's table is partial and in-frame only. The sample includes about 56,000 clones, roughly 50% seen only once; the top ten take about a fifth. The TCR sequence derives from a human donor with chronic lymphocytic leukemia. The sample consisted of PBMCs, taken after 24 months of ibrutinib treatment. The chain employs TRBV7-9 and TRBJ2-1; 9 nucleotides line up with TRBD2. CDR3 sequence reads: CASSPVAGASEQFF. Here the CDR3 DNA reads TGTGCCAGCAGCCCCGTAGCGGGAGCCAGTGAGCAGTTCTTC.